This TCR beta chain comes out of a study of spatial heterogeneity in lung cancer. The sample holds many counts of this clonotype. Time point in this sample: sample taken at primary tumor resection. No cells were sorted before sequencing. The whole RNA sequenced was extracted from tumor, nontumor lung or frozen PBMC. The CDR3 covers 13 residues. Trimming shortened V by 0 bases and J by 7 bases, and 8 bases separated the two germline ends. In germline, CDR1 is SGHRS, CDR2 YFSETQ. TCRdb re-derived calls from the 5' RACE reads in MiXCR, one entry per CDR3 protein. Counted here are roughly 48,000 distinct CDR3 sequences, roughly 5% occurring once; the ten biggest clones make up 8.5% to 14%.

Sequencing used PBMCs, obtained at surgery. The chain recombines TRBV5-1 with TRBJ2-1; D uncertain. This sequence originates from a male donor with early-stage non-small cell lung cancer. The CDR3 coding sequence is TGCGCCAGCAGCTTGGCCGTCGCAAATGAGCAGTTCTTC. Amino acids: CASSLAVANEQFF.